This paragraph reports one T cell receptor (beta chain). Its antigen is unidentified. V lost 5 bases and J lost 2, with 13 bases in between. CDR1 is SGHRS, CDR2 YFSETQ, per germline. This CDR3 is built from 14 residues. This specimen belongs to a study of T cell responses to AZD1222 COVID-19 vaccine. Study-level points and caveats: Females made up more of the donors, who were largely white British, and clonal diversity may have come out too low. After two AZD1222 doses, spike-specific TCR breadth and depth rose versus day 0.

The assay was immunoSEQ multiplex PCR, and TCRdb's table has in-frame clones only and misses some. Among roughly 100,000 clones listed, 89% were seen once. Source: peripheral blood, taken on day 0 of AZD1222 vaccination. The chain joins TRBV5-1 to TRBJ1-1; unclear D gene. The TCR sequence derives from an adult in good health. The chain's CDR3 is CASRGGSHNTEAFF. DNA of the CDR3: TGCGCCAGCAGGGGCGGGTCTCATAACACTGAAGCTTTCTTT.